The next 19 T cell receptor beta chains were all read from a single sample in a study of blood T cell repertoires in COVID-19. Only in-frame clones appear in the TCRdb table, and some are missing; sequencing was by immunoSEQ multiplex PCR. The repertoire holds around 500,000 clones, with roughly 90% as singletons. Sequencing input: PBMCs or T cells enriched from blood (not recorded which). Receptors originate from a woman aged 35 to 49 who had recovered from COVID-19.

Of note for this clone: The same CDR3 is also encoded by other DNA sequences in this sample. The chain has TRBV7-2 and TRBJ2-7, with D possibly TRBD2 on 5 matching bases. This CDR3 is built from 13 residues. Germline values: CDR1 SGHTA, CDR2 FQGNSA. Trimming pared 5 bases from V and 3 bases from J, leaving 11 bases between. This chain's CDR3 is CASSPDSLYEQYF. The DNA for the CDR3 is TGTGCCAGCAGCCCGGACTCGCTCTACGAGCAGTACTTC.

This clone was counted once. The J gene is TRBJ2-2, the V gene TRBV5-1; D call uncertain. CDR3 length equals 12 residues. The V gene lost 4 bases and the J gene lost 8 bases, with 9 bases spanning the gap. CDR1 is SGHRS and CDR2 is YFSETQ in the germline V gene. CDR3 DNA: TGCGCCAGCAGCGCCTCCGGGGGGGAGCTGTTTTTT. This translates into CASSASGGELFF.

The V gene is TRBV4-1, the J gene TRBJ2-2; TRBD2 agrees at 14 bases. This CDR3 has 17 residues. Germline CDR1 MGHRA, CDR2 YSYEKL. V lost 1 base to trimming and J lost 3 bases; unmatched junction nucleotides: 1. The CDR3 DNA sequence: TGCGCCAGCAGCCAAGGGACTAGCGGGAGGTACACCGGGGAGCTGTTTTTT. It specifies CASSQGTSGRYTGELFF.

This clone came up once. V is TRBV4-1 and J is TRBJ1-5; TRBD1 might be the D (5 bases). The germline gives CDR1 MGHRA, CDR2 YSYEKL. V dropped 0 bases and J dropped 0 bases, with 9 bases sitting between them. The CDR3 contains 16 residues. For the CDR3, the DNA is TGCGCCAGCAGCCAAGACCCAGGGTATAGCAATCAGCCCCAGCATTTT. Amino acid sequence: CASSQDPGYSNQPQHF.

This chain joins TRBV6-1 and TRBJ1-5; D may be TRBD1 (6 bases). Germline V lookup: CDR1 MNHNS, CDR2 SASEGT. V dropped 2 bases and J dropped 4 bases, with 12 bases sitting between them. The CDR3 loop spans 15 amino acids. The DNA of the CDR3 is TGTGCCAGCAGTGAACGGGGGCGGGGGAATCAGCCCCAGCATTTT. It yields the protein CASSERGRGNQPQHF.

The chain links TRBV15 to TRBJ2-3; perhaps TRBD2 as D (5 bases). Germline loops: CDR1 LNHNV, CDR2 YYDKDF (reference sequence). The CDR3 totals 18 residues. Trimming removed 1 base from V and 2 bases from J, with 19 bases in between. CDR3 bases: TGTGCCACCAGCAGAGGAGTCCTCAACGGGGAATACACAGATACGCAGTATTTT. As protein: CATSRGVLNGEYTDTQYF.

The chain joins TRBV7-2 to TRBJ1-6; 8 positions agree with TRBD1. The CDR3 runs to 14 residues. The germline gives CDR1 SGHTA, CDR2 FQGNSA. Trimming cost V 4 bases and J 10 bases; bases outside gene matches: 6. CDR3 coding DNA: TGTGCCAGCAGCTCAGGGGGCGAGTTGTCACCCCTCCACTTT. This gives the protein CASSSGGELSPLHF.

DNA for the CDR3: TGTGCCAGCAGTTTAATCGGGGAAGGCTATGGCTACACCTTC. It yields the protein CASSLIGEGYGYTF. This sequence joins TRBV27 and TRBJ1-2; D not resolved. The V gene's germline CDR1 is MNHEY and CDR2 SMNVEV (reference sequence). Trimming removed 2 bases from V and 4 bases from J, with 11 bases in between. The CDR3 is 14 residues long.

For the CDR3, the DNA is TGTGCCAGCTCACCAGTAGGTCAGGGGTTCTACGAGCAGTACTTC. This gives the protein CASSPVGQGFYEQYF. The chain carries TRBV18 and TRBJ2-7, with D tentatively TRBD1 (6 bases). Germline V gene data show CDR1 as KGHSH and CDR2 as LQKENI. The ends were cut back, 2 bases at V and 3 bases at J, with 14 bases in the middle. This CDR3 is built from 15 residues.

This clone has only a few counts. The chain is built from TRBV19 and TRBJ1-2; 9 nucleotides agree with TRBD1. Germline V gives CDR1 LNHDA, CDR2 SQIVND (reference sequence). Unmatched junction bases numbered 8, after V lost 4 bases and J lost 8 bases. There are 14 residues in the CDR3. The CDR3 sequence is CASSTLGTGTGYTF. CDR3 nucleotide sequence: TGTGCCAGTAGTACCCTAGGGACAGGGACAGGCTACACCTTC.

V and J are TRBV3-1 (or the pseudogene TRBV3-2) and TRBJ1-1; TRBD1 matches 7 bases. The CDR3 consists of 15 residues. The trim removed 3 bases at V and 9 bases at J, leaving 13 bases unmatched. CDR1 and CDR2 from the germline V gene are LGHDT and YNNKEL (reference sequence). CDR3 loop: CASSHFLARGSKAFF. The CDR3, as DNA: TGTGCCAGCAGCCATTTTCTCGCCAGGGGGAGTAAAGCTTTCTTT.

The chain couples TRBV12-3 or TRBV12-4 to TRBJ2-7; D gene unclear. Deletions cut 7 bases from V and 3 bases from J, with 7 bases between. This CDR3 is built from 11 residues. CDR3 in DNA: TGTGCCAGCACCCAGAACTACGAGCAGTACTTC. The encoded protein is CASTQNYEQYF.

The V gene is TRBV5-6, the J gene TRBJ1-2; the match to TRBD1 covers 8 bases. This CDR3 spans 13 amino acids. With V trimmed by 4 bases and J by 8 bases, 7 bases remained unmatched. Germline V lookup: CDR1 SGHDT, CDR2 YYEEEE. The CDR3 sequence: CASSNRQGAGYTF. The CDR3 region has the DNA TGTGCCAGCAGCAACCGGCAGGGGGCCGGCTACACCTTC.

The chain has TRBV19 and TRBJ1-1; D possibly corresponds to TRBD1 (5 bases). Germline assignment: CDR1 LNHDA and CDR2 SQIVND (reference sequence). V lost 6 bases and J lost 7, with 18 bases in between. The CDR3 sequence is 14 residues long. The CDR3 DNA reads as TGTGCCAGTAGCCCTAACTTTTGGGGGGATGAAGCTTTCTTT. This encodes CASSPNFWGDEAFF.

This rearrangement joins TRBV29-1 to TRBJ2-1; D is undetermined. The V end lost 3 bases, the J end lost 0 bases, and 6 bases lay between the germline ends. The CDR3 loop spans 13 amino acids. Germline V gene lookup returns CDR1 SQVTM and CDR2 ANQGSEA. The CDR3 sequence: CSVESSSYNEQFF. CDR3 DNA sequence: TGCAGCGTTGAGTCCAGCTCCTACAATGAGCAGTTCTTC.

V and J are TRBV24-1 and TRBJ2-3; a possible D gene is TRBD1 (6 bases). Germline-derived CDR1 and CDR2 are KGHDR and SFDVKD. The V end was cut by 5 bases, the J end by 10 bases, with 18 bases between. This CDR3 is built from 14 residues. The CDR3 reads CATSGTAEISPQYF. The CDR3 bases are TGTGCCACCAGTGGGACAGCCGAGATCTCGCCGCAGTATTTT.

The rearrangement joins TRBV9 to TRBJ1-6; tentatively, D is TRBD1 (5 bases). V shed 7 bases and J shed 10 bases, with 18 bases lying between them. The germline CDR1 and CDR2 sequences are SGDLS and YYNGEE. This CDR3 has 14 residues. CDR3 coding DNA: TGTGCCAGCCGAACCGGGACTTCGGGATCACCCCTCCACTTT. It codes for CASRTGTSGSPLHF.

This clone was seen only a few times. CDR3 DNA: TGTGCCAGCTATAGGCCGGGACAGGACCTCGAGCAGTACTTC. This gives the protein CASYRPGQDLEQYF. The chain links TRBV2 to TRBJ2-7; TRBD1 agrees at 8 bases. CDR3 length: 14 residues. V was clipped by 8 bases and J by 6 bases; unmatched bases: 12. Germline V lookup: CDR1 SNHLY, CDR2 FYNNEI.

V is TRBV7-2 and J is TRBJ1-2; possibly TRBD1 for D (6 bases). CDR1 and CDR2 (germline): SGHTA, FQGNSA. The CDR3 is 16 amino acids. The V gene lost 5 bases and the J gene lost 5 bases, with 21 bases spanning the gap. DNA of the CDR3: TGTGCCAGCAGCCATCTGGGGATGGGGGCGAGATATGGCTACACCTTC. This codes for CASSHLGMGARYGYTF.